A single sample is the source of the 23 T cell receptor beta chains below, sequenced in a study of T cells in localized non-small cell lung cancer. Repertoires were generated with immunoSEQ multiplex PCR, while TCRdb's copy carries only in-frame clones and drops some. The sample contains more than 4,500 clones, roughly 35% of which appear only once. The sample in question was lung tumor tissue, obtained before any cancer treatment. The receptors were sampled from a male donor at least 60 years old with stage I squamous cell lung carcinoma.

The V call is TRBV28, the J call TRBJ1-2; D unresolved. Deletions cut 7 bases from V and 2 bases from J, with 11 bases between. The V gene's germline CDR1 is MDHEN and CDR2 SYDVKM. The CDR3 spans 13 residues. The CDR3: CASISSVNYGYTF. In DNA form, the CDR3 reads TGTGCCAGCATCTCCAGCGTGAACTATGGCTACACCTTC.

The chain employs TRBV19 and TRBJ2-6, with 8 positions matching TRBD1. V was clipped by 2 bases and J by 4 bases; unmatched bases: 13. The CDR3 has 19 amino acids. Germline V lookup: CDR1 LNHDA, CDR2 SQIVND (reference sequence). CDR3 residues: CASSITTGVSLMGANVLTF. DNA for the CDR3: TGTGCCAGTAGTATAACGACAGGGGTTTCTTTAATGGGGGCCAACGTCCTGACTTTC.

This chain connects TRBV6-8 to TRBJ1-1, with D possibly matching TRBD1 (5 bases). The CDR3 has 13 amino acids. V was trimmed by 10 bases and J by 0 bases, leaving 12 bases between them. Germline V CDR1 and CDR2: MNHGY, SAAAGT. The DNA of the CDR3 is TGTGCCATCAGGGCGGGCGTGAACACTGAAGCTTTCTTT. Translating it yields CAIRAGVNTEAFF.

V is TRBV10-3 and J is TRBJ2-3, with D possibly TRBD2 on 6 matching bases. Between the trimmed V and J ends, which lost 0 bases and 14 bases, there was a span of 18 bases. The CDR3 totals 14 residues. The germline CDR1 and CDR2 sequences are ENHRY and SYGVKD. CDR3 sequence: CAISESSELAPRYF. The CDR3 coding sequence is TGTGCCATCAGTGAGTCGTCCGAACTAGCCCCCCGGTATTTT.

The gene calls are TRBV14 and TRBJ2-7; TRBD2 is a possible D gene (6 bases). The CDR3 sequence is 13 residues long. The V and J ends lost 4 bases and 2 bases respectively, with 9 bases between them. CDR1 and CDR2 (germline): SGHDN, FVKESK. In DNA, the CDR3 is TGTGCCAGCAGCCCCGGGGGACCCTACGAGCAGTACTTC. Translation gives CASSPGGPYEQYF.

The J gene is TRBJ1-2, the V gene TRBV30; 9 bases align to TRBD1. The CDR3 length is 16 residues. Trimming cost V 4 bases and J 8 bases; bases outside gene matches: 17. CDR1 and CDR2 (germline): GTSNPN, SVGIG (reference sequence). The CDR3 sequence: CAWTKGQGSPIRGYTF. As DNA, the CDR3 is TGTGCCTGGACGAAGGGACAGGGATCCCCTATCAGGGGCTACACCTTC.

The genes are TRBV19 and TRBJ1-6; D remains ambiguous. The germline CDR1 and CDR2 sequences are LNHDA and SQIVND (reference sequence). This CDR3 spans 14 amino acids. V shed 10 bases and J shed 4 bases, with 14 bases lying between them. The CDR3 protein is CATTRVGYNSPLHF. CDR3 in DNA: TGTGCCACTACCCGAGTGGGTTATAATTCACCCCTCCACTTT.

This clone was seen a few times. The CDR3 coding sequence is TGTGCCAGCAGTTATGGGGGCCTGGGATCACCCCTCCACTTT. This translates into CASSYGGLGSPLHF. The chain has TRBV6-8 and TRBJ1-6; TRBD1 is a possible D gene (6 bases). The length of the CDR3 is 14 residues. Trimming stripped 3 bases from V and 10 bases from J, with 13 bases between. In germline, CDR1 is MNHGY, CDR2 SAAAGT.

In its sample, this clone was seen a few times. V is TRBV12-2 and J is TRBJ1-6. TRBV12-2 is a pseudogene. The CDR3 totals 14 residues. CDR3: CASRSSSYNSPLHF. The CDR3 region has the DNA TGTGCCAGTCGATCGAGCTCCTATAATTCACCCCTCCACTTT.

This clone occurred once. This CDR3 reads CAWRPGQGSYNSPLHF. The CDR3 DNA reads as TGTGCCTGGAGGCCGGGACAGGGCTCCTATAATTCACCCCTCCACTTT. This chain joins TRBV30 and TRBJ1-6, with TRBD1 identical over 9 bases. Germline trimming cut 3 bases from V and 0 bases from J; bases unmatched to any gene: 3. The length of the CDR3 is 16 residues. Germline CDR1 reads GTSNPN; CDR2 reads SVGIG (reference sequence).

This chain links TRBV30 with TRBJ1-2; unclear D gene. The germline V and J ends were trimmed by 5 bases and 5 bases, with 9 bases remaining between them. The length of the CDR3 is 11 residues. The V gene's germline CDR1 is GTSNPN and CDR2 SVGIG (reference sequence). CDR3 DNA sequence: TGTGCCTGGGTGTCCTCATATGGCTACACCTTC. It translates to CAWVSSYGYTF.

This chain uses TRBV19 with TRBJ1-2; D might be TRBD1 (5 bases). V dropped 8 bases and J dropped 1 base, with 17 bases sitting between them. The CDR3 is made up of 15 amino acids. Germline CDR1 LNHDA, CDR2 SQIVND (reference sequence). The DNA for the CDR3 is TGTGCCAGTCAGACCCTCGACAGCCTTAACTATGGCTACACCTTC. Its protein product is CASQTLDSLNYGYTF.

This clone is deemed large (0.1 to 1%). The CDR3 is CACHRQGATNEKLFF. The DNA of the CDR3 is TGTGCCTGTCATCGACAGGGGGCAACTAATGAAAAACTGTTTTTT. This chain links TRBV30 with TRBJ1-4, with 9 bases fitting TRBD1. The CDR3 is made up of 15 amino acids. The V gene end was trimmed by 6 bases and the J gene end by 0 bases; junction bases not matched to a gene: 5. Germline CDR1 reads GTSNPN; CDR2 reads SVGIG (reference sequence). The whole variable domain, filled in from reference TRBV30 and TRBJ1-4, reads SQTIHQWPATLVQPVGSPLSLECTVEGTSNPNLYWYRQAAGRGLQLLFYSVGIGQISSEVPQNLSASRPQDRQFILSSKKLLLSDSGFYLCACHRQGATNEKLFFGSGTQLSVL.

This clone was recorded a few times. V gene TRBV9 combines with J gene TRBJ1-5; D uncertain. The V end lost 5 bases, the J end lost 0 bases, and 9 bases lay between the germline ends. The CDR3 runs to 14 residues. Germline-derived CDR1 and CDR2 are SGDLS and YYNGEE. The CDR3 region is CASSGLYSNQPQHF. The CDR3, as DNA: TGTGCCAGCAGTGGATTATATAGCAATCAGCCCCAGCATTTT. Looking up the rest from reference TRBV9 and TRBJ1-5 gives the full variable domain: DSGVTQTPKHLITATGQRVTLRCSPRSGDLSVYWYQQSLDQGLQFLIQYYNGEERAKGNILERFSAQQFPDLHSELNLSSLELGDSALYFCASSGLYSNQPQHFGDGTRLSIL.

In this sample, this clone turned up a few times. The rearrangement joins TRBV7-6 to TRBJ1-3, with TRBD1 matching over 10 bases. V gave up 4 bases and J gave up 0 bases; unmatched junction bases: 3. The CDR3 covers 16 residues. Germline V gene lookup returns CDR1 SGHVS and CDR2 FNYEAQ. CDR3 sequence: CASSSGQGFSGNTIYF. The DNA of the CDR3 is TGTGCCAGCAGCTCGGGACAGGGGTTCTCTGGAAACACCATATATTTT. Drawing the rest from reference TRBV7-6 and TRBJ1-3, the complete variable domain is GAGVSQSPRYKVTKRGQDVALRCDPISGHVSLYWYRQALGQGPEFLTYFNYEAQQDKSGLPNDRFSAERPEGSISTLTIQRTEQRDSAMYRCASSSGQGFSGNTIYFGEGSWLTVV.

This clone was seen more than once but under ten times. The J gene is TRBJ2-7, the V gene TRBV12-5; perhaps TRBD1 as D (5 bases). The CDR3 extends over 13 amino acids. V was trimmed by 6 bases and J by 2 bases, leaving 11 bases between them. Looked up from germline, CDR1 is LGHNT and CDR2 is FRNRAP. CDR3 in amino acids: CASGTDTTYEQYF. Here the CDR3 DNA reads TGTGCTAGTGGGACGGACACCACCTACGAGCAGTACTTC.

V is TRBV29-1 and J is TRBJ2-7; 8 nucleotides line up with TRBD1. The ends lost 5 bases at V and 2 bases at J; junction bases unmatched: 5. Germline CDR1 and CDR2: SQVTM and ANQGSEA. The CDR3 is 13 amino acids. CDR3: CSVYQGAAYEQYF. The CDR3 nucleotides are TGCAGCGTTTATCAGGGGGCGGCCTACGAGCAGTACTTC.

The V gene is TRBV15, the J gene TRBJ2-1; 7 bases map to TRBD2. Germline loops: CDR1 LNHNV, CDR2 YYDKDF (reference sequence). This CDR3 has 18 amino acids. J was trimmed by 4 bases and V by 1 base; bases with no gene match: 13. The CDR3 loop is CATSRVRRVSGTYNEQFF. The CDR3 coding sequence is TGTGCCACCAGCAGAGTCCGCCGGGTAAGCGGGACTTACAATGAGCAGTTCTTC.

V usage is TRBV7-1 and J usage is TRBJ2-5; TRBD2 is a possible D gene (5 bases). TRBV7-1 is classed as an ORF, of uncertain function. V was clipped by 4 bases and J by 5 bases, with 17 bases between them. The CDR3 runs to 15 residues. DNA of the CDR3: TGTGCCAGCAGCTTAATGCCTAGTGGGGAGGAGACCCAGTACTTC. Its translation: CASSLMPSGEETQYF.

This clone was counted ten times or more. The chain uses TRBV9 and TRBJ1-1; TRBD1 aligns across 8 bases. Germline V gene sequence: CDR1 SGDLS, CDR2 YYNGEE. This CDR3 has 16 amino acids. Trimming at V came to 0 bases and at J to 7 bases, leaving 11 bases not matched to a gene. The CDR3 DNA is TGTGCCAGCAGCGTAGGGACAGGGTCCGTATTCGTTGAAGCTTTCTTT. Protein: CASSVGTGSVFVEAFF.

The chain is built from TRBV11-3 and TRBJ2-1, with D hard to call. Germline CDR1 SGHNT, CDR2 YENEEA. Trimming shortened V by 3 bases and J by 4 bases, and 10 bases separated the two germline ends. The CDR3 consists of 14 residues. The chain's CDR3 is CASSFNPTYNEQFF. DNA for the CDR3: TGTGCCAGCAGCTTTAATCCTACATACAATGAGCAGTTCTTC.

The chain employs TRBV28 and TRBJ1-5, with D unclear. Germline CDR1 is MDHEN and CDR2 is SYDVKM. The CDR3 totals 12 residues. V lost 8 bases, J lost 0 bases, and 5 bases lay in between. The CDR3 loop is CASHSSNQPQHF. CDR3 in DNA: TGTGCCAGCCACAGTAGCAATCAGCCCCAGCATTTT.

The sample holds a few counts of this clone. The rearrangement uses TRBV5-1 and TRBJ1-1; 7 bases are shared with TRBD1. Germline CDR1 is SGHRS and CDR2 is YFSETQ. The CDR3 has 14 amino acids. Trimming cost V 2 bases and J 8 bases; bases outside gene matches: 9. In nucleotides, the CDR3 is TGCGCCAGCAGCTTAGATAGGACAGGACTCGAAGCTTTCTTT. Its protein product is CASSLDRTGLEAFF.